The 23 T cell receptor beta chains below all came from one sample that was sequenced in a study of cytomegalovirus exposure and HLA in healthy donors. The PCR was carried out with 60 Vbeta primers and 13 Jbeta primers. Clones were read by immunoSEQ multiplex PCR, and TCRdb kept only the in-frame ones, dropping some. The table records fewer than 140,000 clones, 71% of them present only once. The specimen was PBMCs. These receptors came from a female donor in good health and CMV-seronegative.

The chain carries TRBV25-1 and TRBJ2-5; D perhaps matches TRBD1 (5 bases). This CDR3 is built from 17 residues. V was shortened by 4 bases and J by 2 bases, with 20 bases between the two germline ends. CDR1 is MGHDK, CDR2 SYGVNS, per germline. In DNA form, the CDR3 reads TGTGCCAGCAGTGCCGACAGTCACGGTTATAAGCAAGAGACCCAGTACTTC. It yields the protein CASSADSHGYKQETQYF.

The gene calls are TRBV29-1 and TRBJ2-5; TRBD2 agrees at 7 bases. The CDR3 runs 13 residues. Losses at the gene ends were 7 bases for V and 4 bases for J; bases not matched to a gene: 9. Looked up from germline, CDR1 is SQVTM and CDR2 is ANQGSEA. The CDR3 DNA sequence: TGCAGCGCCGGAACAGCGGGACGAGAGACCCAGTACTTC. This translates into CSAGTAGRETQYF.

This chain joins TRBV7-9 and TRBJ2-5; D gene unclear. The CDR3 is 15 residues long. Germline CDR1 and CDR2: SEHNR and FQNEAQ (reference sequence). The V end lost 3 bases, the J end lost 2 bases, and 13 bases lay between the germline ends. For the CDR3, the DNA is TGTGCCAGCAGCTTCCCACGAGGAGAACAAGAGACCCAGTACTTC. Amino acid sequence: CASSFPRGEQETQYF.

The V and J genes are TRBV7-8 and TRBJ2-1; 12 bases map to TRBD1. Trimming removed 5 bases from V and 7 bases from J; junction bases left unmatched: 9. Per the germline V gene, CDR1 is SGHVS and CDR2 is FQNEAQ. This CDR3 comprises 16 residues. CDR3 sequence (DNA): TGTGCCAGCAGCCACCCGCGGGACAGGGGGCGGAATGAGCAGTTCTTC. Translating it yields CASSHPRDRGRNEQFF. Drawing the rest from reference TRBV7-8 and TRBJ2-1, the complete variable domain is GAGVSQSPRYKVAKRGQDVALRCDPISGHVSLFWYQQALGQGPEFLTYFQNEAQLDKSGLPSDRFFAERPEGSVSTLKIQRTQQEDSAVYLCASSHPRDRGRNEQFFGPGTRLTVL.

J is TRBJ1-2 and V is TRBV19; TRBD1 agrees at 7 bases. The germline CDR1 and CDR2 sequences are LNHDA and SQIVND (reference sequence). This CDR3 comprises 14 residues. The J segment lost 2 bases and the V segment lost 5 bases, leaving 5 bases of the junction unmatched. Here the CDR3 DNA reads TGTGCCAGTAGTGTTGGGACAGCAAACTATGGCTACACCTTC. Amino acids: CASSVGTANYGYTF.

The rearrangement links TRBV11-3 to TRBJ2-5, with 9 bases that match TRBD1. J was trimmed by 5 bases and V by 6 bases; bases with no gene match: 10. The germline CDR1 and CDR2 sequences are SGHNT and YENEEA. This CDR3 has 15 amino acids. The CDR3 region is CASSRDRAVRETQYF. DNA of the CDR3: TGTGCCAGCAGTCGGGACAGGGCGGTTCGGGAGACCCAGTACTTC. Drawing the rest from reference TRBV11-3 and TRBJ2-5, the complete variable domain is EAGVVQSPRYKIIEKKQPVAFWCNPISGHNTLYWYLQNLGQGPELLIRYENEEAVDDSQLPKDRFSAERLKGVDSTLKIQPAELGDSAVYLCASSRDRAVRETQYFGPGTRLLVL.

The V gene is TRBV19, the J gene TRBJ2-1, with a possible D match to TRBD1 (6 bases). V was pared by 5 bases and J by 2 bases, with 16 bases between. The CDR3 contains 16 residues. The germline V gene has CDR1 LNHDA and CDR2 SQIVND (reference sequence). CDR3 loop: CASSPALGGAYNEQFF. The CDR3 bases are TGTGCCAGTAGTCCCGCCCTAGGGGGAGCCTACAATGAGCAGTTCTTC.

The rearrangement joins TRBV29-1 to TRBJ1-2, with D maybe TRBD1 (5 bases). There are 13 residues in the CDR3. From germline, CDR1 is SQVTM and CDR2 ANQGSEA. The ends were cut back, 6 bases at V and 6 bases at J, with 17 bases in the middle. The CDR3 spells CSVPRGMENGYTF. The CDR3 coding sequence is TGCAGCGTACCTCGGGGGATGGAAAATGGCTACACCTTC.

CDR3 sequence: CASSLERAGDGEAFF. In nucleotides, the CDR3 is TGTGCCAGCAGCTTGGAGAGGGCAGGGGACGGTGAAGCTTTCTTT. The J gene is TRBJ1-1, the V gene TRBV5-4; a possible D gene is TRBD1 (6 bases). V was cut by 0 bases and J by 7 bases, with 16 bases left in between. The CDR3 loop spans 15 amino acids. Germline-derived CDR1 and CDR2 are SGHNT and YYREEE (reference sequence).

This sequence joins TRBV28 and TRBJ1-2; D possibly corresponds to TRBD1 (5 bases). Between the trimmed V and J ends, which lost 7 bases and 8 bases, there was a span of 14 bases. The CDR3 covers 12 residues. Germline V gives CDR1 MDHEN, CDR2 SYDVKM. The DNA of the CDR3 is TGTGCCAGCACCCCGGGGGGGGTCGGCTACACCTTC. It encodes CASTPGGVGYTF.

This sequence joins TRBV28 and TRBJ2-7; 8 bases agree with TRBD2. Germline trimming cut 4 bases from V and 4 bases from J; bases unmatched to any gene: 12. This CDR3 comprises 16 residues. CDR1 MDHEN and CDR2 SYDVKM come from the germline V gene. CDR3 nucleotide sequence: TGTGCCAGCAGTTACATAGTTCCGGGAGGGCGGTACGAGCAGTACTTC. As protein: CASSYIVPGGRYEQYF.

The rearrangement links TRBV19 to TRBJ2-6, with D possibly being TRBD1 (6 bases). CDR1 and CDR2 (germline): LNHDA, SQIVND (reference sequence). This CDR3 contains 15 residues. V lost 4 bases and J lost 4, with 11 bases in between. CDR3 coding DNA: TGTGCCAGTAGTACACAGGGTCGGGGGGCCAACGTCCTGACTTTC. Protein sequence: CASSTQGRGANVLTF.

The chain uses TRBV7-3 and TRBJ2-5; perhaps TRBD1 as D (5 bases). Trimming pared 5 bases from V and 9 bases from J, leaving 22 bases between. CDR3 length: 15 amino acids. CDR1 and CDR2 (germline): SGHTA, FQGTGA. The CDR3 spells CASSPDPTGIGAQYF. CDR3 bases: TGTGCCAGCAGCCCCGACCCTACTGGGATAGGGGCCCAGTACTTC.

J is TRBJ1-1 and V is TRBV5-4; TRBD1 matches at 8 bases. Germline-derived CDR1 and CDR2 are SGHNT and YYREEE (reference sequence). CDR3 size: 16 residues. The junction had 6 bases not matched to a gene; V was cut back by 0 bases and J by 2 bases. The CDR3 DNA sequence: TGTGCCAGCAGCTTGGATACAGGGGGACTCAACACTGAAGCTTTCTTT. Residues: CASSLDTGGLNTEAFF.

The genes are TRBV28 and TRBJ2-7; TRBD2 matches 10 bases. Germline V gene data show CDR1 as MDHEN and CDR2 as SYDVKM. The length of the CDR3 is 20 residues. V shed 11 bases, J shed 0 bases, and the junction held 25 bases outside the gene matches. CDR3 protein: CAAPPGGLAGALRTSYEQYF. CDR3 nucleotides: TGTGCCGCTCCGCCAGGGGGCCTAGCGGGAGCCCTTCGGACCTCCTACGAGCAGTACTTC.

Turning to this clone: At the DNA level, this CDR3 is encoded by other sequences in the same sample as well. The chain is built from TRBV20-1 and TRBJ2-1, with D possibly being TRBD1 (5 bases). The V and J ends lost 5 bases and 9 bases respectively, with 11 bases between them. The length of the CDR3 is 11 residues. Germline V lookup: CDR1 DFQATT, CDR2 SNEGSKA (reference sequence). CDR3: CSALGRGEQFF. CDR3 nucleotide sequence: TGCAGTGCTCTAGGAAGGGGTGAGCAGTTCTTC.

J is TRBJ2-3 and V is TRBV11-3; a weak D match, TRBD2 (6 bases). CDR3 length equals 14 residues. Germline lookup yields CDR1 SGHNT and CDR2 YENEEA. V was cut by 5 bases and J by 0 bases, with 9 bases left in between. The DNA of the CDR3 is TGTGCCAGCAGCCTGAGCGGGAGCACAGATACGCAGTATTTT. Protein product: CASSLSGSTDTQYF.

In this sample, this clone turned up a few times. The chain couples TRBV28 to TRBJ2-7; no definite D call. The CDR3 runs to 13 residues. Trimming took 2 bases from V and 7 from J, leaving 12 bases between them. The V gene's germline CDR1 is MDHEN and CDR2 SYDVKM. CDR3 coding DNA: TGTGCCAGCAGTTTAGCGGCCCTCGGGGAGCAGTACTTC. Its protein is CASSLAALGEQYF.

This clone has just one count. The J gene is TRBJ1-1, the V gene TRBV28; TRBD1 matches 8 bases. After removal of 6 bases from V and 4 bases from J, the junction contained 7 bases not matched to a gene. CDR1 and CDR2 from the germline V gene are MDHEN and SYDVKM. There are 14 residues in the CDR3. The CDR3 reads CASRTQGAVTEAFF. The DNA for the CDR3 is TGTGCCAGCAGAACCCAGGGGGCGGTCACTGAAGCTTTCTTT. Based on the CDR3 plus reference TRBV28 and TRBJ1-1, the full variable domain is DVKVTQSSRYLVKRTGEKVFLECVQDMDHENMFWYRQDPGLGLRLIYFSYDVKMKEKGDIPEGYSVSREKKERFSLILESASTNQTSMYLCASRTQGAVTEAFFGQGTRLTVV.

The chain combines TRBV7-2 with TRBJ2-3; TRBD2 agrees at 7 bases. This CDR3 region has 15 residues. Germline loops: CDR1 SGHTA, CDR2 FQGNSA. J was trimmed by 4 bases and V by 0 bases; bases with no gene match: 4. Here the CDR3 reads CASSLALGRSDTQYF. Written as DNA, the CDR3 is TGTGCCAGCAGCTTAGCGCTCGGGAGGTCAGATACGCAGTATTTT.

The J gene is TRBJ1-2, the V gene TRBV27; TRBD1 aligns across 7 bases. CDR3 length: 15 amino acids. Trimming took 6 bases from V and 4 from J; bases not matched to a gene: 11. CDR1 is MNHEY, CDR2 SMNVEV, per germline (reference sequence). CDR3 loop: CASRVGATGAYGYTF. As DNA, the CDR3 is TGTGCCAGCAGAGTTGGGGCAACAGGGGCCTATGGCTACACCTTC.

This chain joins TRBV27 and TRBJ2-5, with D possibly TRBD1 on 6 matching bases. Germline CDR1 is MNHEY and CDR2 is SMNVEV (reference sequence). The CDR3 runs 15 residues. The germline V and J ends were trimmed by 0 bases and 4 bases, with 12 bases remaining between them. CDR3 coding DNA: TGTGCCAGCAGTTTATCGGGGGCGCATTCAGAGACCCAGTACTTC. Translated: CASSLSGAHSETQYF.

The gene calls are TRBV9 and TRBJ2-5; TRBD2 matches at 13 bases. The J segment lost 7 bases and the V segment lost 4 bases, leaving 10 bases of the junction unmatched. The germline V gene has CDR1 SGDLS and CDR2 YYNGEE. This CDR3 region has 16 residues. CDR3 coding DNA: TGTGCCAGCAGCACAGGGACTAGCGGGACGACCGGGACCCAGTACTTC. Protein sequence: CASSTGTSGTTGTQYF.